A single sample gave rise to the 8 T cell receptor beta chains below, sequenced in a study of human T cells and chemical hapten exposure. TCRdb reprocessed the RACE reads via MiXCR and lists one record per CDR3 protein. The data show 350,000 to 400,000 distinct CDR3 sequences, 4% to 6% seen once. As to time point: pre-sensitization, week 0. Treatment defined: therapeutic diphenylcyclopropenone sensitization with weekly scalp DPC. The sample in question was whole blood, obtained in connection with sensitization to the hapten diphenylcyclopropenone (DPC). Receptors originate from a woman aged 50 to 65 with alopecia areata. Some clones in this sample may be carry-over from other donors' samples.

The sample holds many counts of this clonotype. This chain connects TRBV27 to TRBJ1-4; possibly TRBD1 for D (5 bases). Germline CDR1 and CDR2: MNHEY and SMNVEV (reference sequence). The CDR3 spans 15 residues. Trimming removed 6 bases from V and 3 bases from J, with 14 bases in between. This CDR3 reads CASRPTREANEKLFF. CDR3 DNA sequence: TGTGCCAGCAGACCCACCAGGGAAGCTAATGAAAAACTGTTTTTT.

This clonotype was seen only a few times. This chain uses TRBV4-1 with TRBJ1-4; 7 bases fit TRBD1. Trimming cost V 3 bases and J 4 bases; bases outside gene matches: 5. This CDR3 is built from 15 residues. Per germline, CDR1 MGHRA and CDR2 YSYEKL. The chain's CDR3 is CASSQGQSRNEKLFF. The CDR3 region has the DNA TGCGCCAGCAGCCAGGGACAGAGTCGTAATGAAAAACTGTTTTTT.

The genes are TRBV4-1 and TRBJ2-7; 11 nucleotides align to TRBD1. The CDR3 spans 16 residues. Germline lookup yields CDR1 MGHRA and CDR2 YSYEKL. J lost 5 bases, V lost 3 bases, and 9 bases had no gene match. Written as DNA, the CDR3 is TGCGCCAGCAGCCAGGGTCCCGGGACAGGGGGGCACGAGCAGTACTTC. It encodes CASSQGPGTGGHEQYF.

The chain combines TRBV6-2 or TRBV6-3 with TRBJ2-7, with D possibly TRBD2 on 7 matching bases. V was cut by 0 bases and J by 2 bases, with 11 bases left in between. CDR3 length: 15 residues. Germline V gene sequence: CDR1 MNHEY, CDR2 SVGEGT. CDR3 DNA: TGTGCCAGCAGTTACTCGCCGGGGGGCCCCTACGAGCAGTACTTC. Translating gives CASSYSPGGPYEQYF.

The V call is TRBV30, the J call TRBJ2-2; D not certain. The CDR3 contains 11 residues. Trimming took 3 bases from V and 4 from J, leaving 3 bases between them. Germline assignment: CDR1 GTSNPN and CDR2 SVGIG (reference sequence). The CDR3 DNA is TGTGCCTGGAGCGGCACCGGGGAGCTGTTTTTT. Its translation is CAWSGTGELFF.

This clonotype was counted ten times or more. The chain is built from TRBV12-3 or TRBV12-4 and TRBJ1-5; 7 bases match TRBD1. J lost 2 bases, V lost 3 bases, and 10 bases had no gene match. The CDR3 is 17 residues long. This CDR3 reads CASSLNVGGAGNQPQHF. CDR3 DNA: TGTGCCAGCAGTTTGAATGTAGGGGGCGCGGGCAATCAGCCCCAGCATTTT.

The chain uses TRBV28 and TRBJ1-5, with a weak D call TRBD1 (6 bases). The V and J ends lost 2 bases and 9 bases respectively, with 8 bases between them. The CDR3 totals 12 residues. The germline gives CDR1 MDHEN, CDR2 SYDVKM. CDR3 nucleotides: TGTGCCAGCAGTTTACCAGGGGTGCCCCAGCATTTT. Translation: CASSLPGVPQHF.

This clonotype was picked up many times. This chain links TRBV29-1 with TRBJ1-5, with 9 bases identical to TRBD1. CDR1 SQVTM and CDR2 ANQGSEA come from the germline V gene. Unmatched junction bases numbered 12, after V lost 6 bases and J lost 3 bases. This CDR3 is built from 16 residues. The CDR3 DNA reads as TGCAGCGTCAAATTCAGGGACAGGGCGATCAATCAGCCCCAGCATTTT. Its protein product is CSVKFRDRAINQPQHF. Supplemented by reference TRBV29-1 and TRBJ1-5, the full variable domain reads SAVISQKPSRDICQRGTSLTIQCQVDSQVTMMFWYRQQPGQSLTLIATANQGSEATYESGFVIDKFPISRPNLTFSTLTVSNMSPEDSSIYLCSVKFRDRAINQPQHFGDGTRLSIL.